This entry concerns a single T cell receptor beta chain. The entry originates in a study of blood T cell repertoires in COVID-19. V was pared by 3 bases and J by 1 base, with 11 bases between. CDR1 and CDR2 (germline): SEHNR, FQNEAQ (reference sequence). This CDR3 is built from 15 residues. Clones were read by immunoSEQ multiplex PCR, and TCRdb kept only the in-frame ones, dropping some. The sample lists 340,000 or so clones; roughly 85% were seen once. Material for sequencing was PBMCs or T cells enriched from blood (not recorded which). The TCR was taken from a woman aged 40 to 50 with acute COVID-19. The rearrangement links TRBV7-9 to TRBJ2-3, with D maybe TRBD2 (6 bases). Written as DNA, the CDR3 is TGTGCCAGCAGCTTGACTAGGTCGGGCACAGATACGCAGTATTTT. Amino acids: CASSLTRSGTDTQYF.